The sequence of this T cell receptor (beta chain) was determined in a study of identical twins. Study-wide findings and caveats: Analyses of zero insertions could, in part, be confounded by invariant MAIT and iNKT cells. A lower insertion count was a feature of abundant cord blood beta clonotypes, with no such feature in memory repertoires.

Template switching added a universal primer binding site, and final cDNA carried unique molecular identifiers. TCRdb passed the 5' RACE reads through MiXCR, listing each CDR3 protein once. The data show 1,800,000 or so distinct CDR3 sequences, more than 30% seen once. With 8 bases removed from V and 7 bases from J, the gap between germline ends came to 17 bases. This CDR3 contains 14 residues. Germline-derived CDR1 and CDR2 are MNHEY and SMNVEV (reference sequence). This clonotype has just a few counts. Its specificity is unknown. Material for sequencing was cord blood. This clonotype originated in a newborn girl in good health. The rearrangement uses TRBV27 and TRBJ1-4; D unresolved. CDR3 residues: CASCSLGRREKLFF. CDR3 DNA: TGTGCCAGCTGCAGCCTCGGTCGTCGTGAAAAACTGTTTTTT.